This entry is about one TCR beta chain. The data derive from a study of blood T cell repertoires in COVID-19. About the research overall: Samples taken during acute and convalescent COVID-19 were collected in the United States, Italy and Spain.

The repertoire was sequenced with immunoSEQ multiplex PCR; TCRdb's copy has only in-frame clones and lacks some. The sample shows over 250,000 clones, 86% of them seen only once. Looked up from germline, CDR1 is MNHEY and CDR2 is SVGAGI. CDR3 size: 15 residues. Trimming left V 6 bases short and J 6 bases short, with 18 bases between. The sequencing input was PBMCs or T cells enriched from blood (not recorded which). V usage is TRBV6-5 and J usage is TRBJ2-1, with D maybe TRBD2 (6 bases). This receptor was taken from a woman aged 18-29 years who had recovered from COVID-19. The CDR3 sequence is CASRTDGGNGNEQFF. The DNA of the CDR3 is TGTGCCAGCAGGACCGACGGGGGAAATGGCAATGAGCAGTTCTTC.